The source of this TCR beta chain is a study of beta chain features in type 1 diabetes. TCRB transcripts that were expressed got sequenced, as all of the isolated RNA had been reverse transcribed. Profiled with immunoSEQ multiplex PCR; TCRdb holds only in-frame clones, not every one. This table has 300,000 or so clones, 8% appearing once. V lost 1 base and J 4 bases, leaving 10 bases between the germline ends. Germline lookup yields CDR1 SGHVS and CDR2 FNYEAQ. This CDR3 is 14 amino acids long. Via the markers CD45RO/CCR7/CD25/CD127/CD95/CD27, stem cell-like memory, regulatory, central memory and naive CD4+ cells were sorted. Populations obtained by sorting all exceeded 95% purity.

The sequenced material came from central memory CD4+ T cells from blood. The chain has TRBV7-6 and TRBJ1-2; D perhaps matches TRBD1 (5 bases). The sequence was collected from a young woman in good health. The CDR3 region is CASSLDLGGYGYTF. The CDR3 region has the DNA TGTGCCAGCAGCTTAGATCTGGGGGGCTATGGCTACACCTTC.